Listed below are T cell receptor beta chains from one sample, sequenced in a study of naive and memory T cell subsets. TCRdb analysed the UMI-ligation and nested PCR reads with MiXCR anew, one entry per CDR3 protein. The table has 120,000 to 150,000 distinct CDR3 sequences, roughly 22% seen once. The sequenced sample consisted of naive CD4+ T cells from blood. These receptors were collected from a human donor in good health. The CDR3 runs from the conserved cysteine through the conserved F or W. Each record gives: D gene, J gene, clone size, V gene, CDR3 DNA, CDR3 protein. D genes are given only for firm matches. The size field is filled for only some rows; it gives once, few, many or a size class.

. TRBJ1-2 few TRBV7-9 TGTGCCAGCAGCTTAGGAGGTGGAGGCTACACCTTC CASSLGGGGYTF
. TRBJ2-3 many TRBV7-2 TGTGCCAGCAGCTTAGTTGCTGGGGCGGGAGATACGCAGTATTTT CASSLVAGAGDTQYF
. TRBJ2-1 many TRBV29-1 TGCAGCGTTGCATCCACAGGGAACAATGAGCAGTTCTTC CSVASTGNNEQFF
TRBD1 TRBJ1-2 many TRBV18 TGTGCCAGCTCAGATAGGACAGGATCCAACTATGGCTACACCTTC CASSDRTGSNYGYTF
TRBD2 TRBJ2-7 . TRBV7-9 TGTGCCAGCAGCCCGAGCCCACTGCTAGCGGGAAACGAGCAGTACTTC CASSPSPLLAGNEQYF
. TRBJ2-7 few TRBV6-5 TGTGCCAGCAGTTACTCCTCGGTGGGGTCCTACGAGCAGTACTTC CASSYSSVGSYEQYF
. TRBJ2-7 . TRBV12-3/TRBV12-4 TGTGCCAGCAGTTCCCCGGGCGAGCAGTACTTC CASSSPGEQYF
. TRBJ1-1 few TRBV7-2 TGTGCCAGCAGCTTAGGCGGACAAATGAACACTGAAGCTTTCTTT CASSLGGQMNTEAFF
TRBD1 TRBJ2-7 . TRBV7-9 TGTGCCAGCAGCTTAAGGGGACAGGGGGCGCGGAACGAGCAGTACTTC CASSLRGQGARNEQYF
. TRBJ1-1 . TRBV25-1 TGTGCCAGCAGTGAATATGGACCCCAGAACACTGAAGCTTTCTTT CASSEYGPQNTEAFF
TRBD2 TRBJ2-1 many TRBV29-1 TGCAGCGTTAACGGGGGGGACTCCTACAATGAGCAGTTCTTC CSVNGGDSYNEQFF
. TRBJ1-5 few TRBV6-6 TGTGCCAGCAGCCTAAAGGGACTGAATAGCAATCAGCCCCAGCATTTT CASSLKGLNSNQPQHF
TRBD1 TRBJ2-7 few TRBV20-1 TGCAGTGCGCCCGGACAGGGGGCGACCGAGCAGTACTTC CSAPGQGATEQYF
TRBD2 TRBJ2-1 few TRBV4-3 TGCGCCAGCAGCCAAGATATTAAGCGAGGAGCGGGAAGCCCCAATGAGCAGTTCTTC CASSQDIKRGAGSPNEQFF
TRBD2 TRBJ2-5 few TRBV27 TGTGCCAGCAGTTCCGCAGCGGGAGGGCCGCGGGGCCAAGAGACCCAGTACTTC CASSSAAGGPRGQETQYF
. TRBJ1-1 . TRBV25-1 TGTGCCAGCAGTGGCCAGACTGAAGCTTTCTTT CASSGQTEAFF
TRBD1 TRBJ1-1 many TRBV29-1 TGCAGCGTTGACGGGACAGGGTTGGAAGCTTTCTTT CSVDGTGLEAFF
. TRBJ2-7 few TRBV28 TGTGCCAGCACCATGGGCGGAATCTCCTACGAGCAGTACTTC CASTMGGISYEQYF
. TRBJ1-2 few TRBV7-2 TGTGCCAGCAGCTTAGTGGCAGGGAAGGACTATGGCTACACCTTC CASSLVAGKDYGYTF
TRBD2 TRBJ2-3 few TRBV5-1 TGCGCCAGCTTAAGCGGGAGTGGCGCAGATACGCAGTATTTT CASLSGSGADTQYF
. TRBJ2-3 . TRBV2 TGTGCCAGCAGTGAAGTCCCCTCTTTCAATAGCACAGATACGCAGTATTTT CASSEVPSFNSTDTQYF
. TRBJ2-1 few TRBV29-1 TGCAGCGTTGTCCGGGGCCTCTCCTACAATGAGCAGTTCTTC CSVVRGLSYNEQFF
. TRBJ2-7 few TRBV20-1 TGCAGTGCTATCGACAGGTTCTTATCCTACGAGCAGTACTTC CSAIDRFLSYEQYF
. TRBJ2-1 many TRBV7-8 TGTGCCAGCAGTATGACTGGGATTCGAAGCTCCTACAATGAGCAGTTCTTC CASSMTGIRSSYNEQFF
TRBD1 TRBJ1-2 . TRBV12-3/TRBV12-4 TGTGCCAGCAGTACAACAGGGGGCGCCTTGCACTATGGCTACACCTTC CASSTTGGALHYGYTF
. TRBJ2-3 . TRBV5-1 TGCGCCAGCAGCTTGGATCGGGGAAACACAGATACGCAGTATTTT CASSLDRGNTDTQYF
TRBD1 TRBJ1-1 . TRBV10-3 TGTGCCATCAGTGACAGGGGGCGAGACACTGAAGCTTTCTTT CAISDRGRDTEAFF
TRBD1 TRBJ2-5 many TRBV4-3 TGCGCCAGCAGCCAGACAGGGTTCCAAGAGACCCAGTACTTC CASSQTGFQETQYF